This TCR beta chain was captured by sequencing in a study of vaccination effects on CD4 cells after COVID-19. Findings and caveats of the study: Both infection-induced and vaccine-induced clones contracted markedly at late post-vaccination timepoints. In vaccinees who were healthy, merely 1 out of 255 vaccine-induced clones cross-reacted with common cold coronaviruses.

Clones were sequenced by immunoSEQ multiplex PCR, and TCRdb holds only the in-frame ones, with some missing. Among approximately 44,000 clones listed, around three quarters were seen once. V was pared by 8 bases and J by 5 bases, with 13 bases between. There are 13 residues in the CDR3. Germline values: CDR1 SNHLY, CDR2 FYNNEI. With respect to this clone: Its antigen is not identified.

Expansion of antigen-specific CD4+ T cells with viral peptide pools was carried out by the ViraFEST assay before sequencing. Culture proceeded for 10 days, and CD4+ T cells were then isolated. Vaccinees lacked prior SARS-CoV-2 infection and tested negative for nucleocapsid antibodies. Every well got over 1.5 million PBMC, which were grown with around 9.2 IU/ml IL-2 and about 9.2 ug/ml peptides. This chain links TRBV2 with TRBJ1-5; D is ambiguous. The sequence derives from a human donor who received a COVID-19 vaccine. Sequencing used CD4+ T cells from PBMCs cultured with HCoV-NL63 spike peptides, obtained before COVID-19 vaccination. The CDR3 region is CASGRILDQPQHF. As DNA, the CDR3 is TGTGCCAGCGGACGGATTTTAGATCAGCCCCAGCATTTT.